This T cell receptor (beta chain) was found in a study of neurological immune-mediated disorders. Findings and limits, study-wide: HTLV-1-associated myelopathy displayed the greatest TCR clonal expansion, and multiple sclerosis exhibited the smallest, lower than that of healthy controls.

CDR1 and CDR2 (germline): SQVTM, ANQGSEA. The CDR3 spans 13 residues. V shed 3 bases and J shed 1 base, with 9 bases lying between them. This clonotype was observed many times. The antigen remains undetermined. TCRdb reanalysed the 5' RACE reads using MiXCR and keeps one entry per CDR3 protein. The sample consists of tens of thousands of distinct CDR3 sequences, 3% to 5% of them appearing once. PBMCs stored at -80 C, 2 million in total, were the source of the unsorted libraries. The receptor comes from a man aged 25-40 years with multiple sclerosis. The source material was PBMCs. The gene calls are TRBV29-1 and TRBJ1-1; maybe TRBD1 (5 bases). The CDR3 DNA sequence: TGCAGCGTTGACCCCCAGGGGAACACTGAAGCTTTCTTT. It translates to CSVDPQGNTEAFF. Drawing the rest from reference TRBV29-1 and TRBJ1-1, the complete variable domain is SAVISQKPSRDICQRGTSLTIQCQVDSQVTMMFWYRQQPGQSLTLIATANQGSEATYESGFVIDKFPISRPNLTFSTLTVSNMSPEDSSIYLCSVDPQGNTEAFFGQGTRLTVV.